The T cell receptor beta chain under discussion was sequenced for a study of control samples from healthy donors and cancer patients. Generated by immunoSEQ multiplex PCR, the TCRdb table keeps only in-frame clones and is missing some. The sample yields 200,000 to 250,000 clones, about 93% seen once. This TCR derives from a man in his forties or fifties in good health. The sample comprised blood.

Here the CDR3 DNA reads TGTGCCAGCAGCCCCCGCCAGGGGCTGGACACCGGGGAGCTGTTTTTT. It codes for CASSPRQGLDTGELFF. V gene TRBV7-6 combines with J gene TRBJ2-2; TRBD1 is a possible D gene (6 bases). The CDR3 loop spans 16 amino acids. V lost 5 bases, J lost 3 bases, and 16 bases lay in between. CDR1 is SGHVS and CDR2 is FNYEAQ in the germline V gene.